A single sample is the source of the 24 T cell receptor beta chains below, sequenced in a study of blood T cell repertoires in COVID-19 (dated by TCRdb to between 2020 and 2021). Library construction relied on the immunoSEQ multiplex PCR assay. Imported from immuneACCESS, the table was reduced by TCRdb to in-frame sequences with V and J called. These copies leave out some clones; in studies compared against another copy, an unresolved V gene accounts for under half, and the cause of the remainder is not known. Counted in this sample were about 39,000 clones; roughly 80% of them appeared once. About 9% of the sample rests with the top ten. Sequencing was carried out using peripheral blood. The receptor source for this set is a man in his 60s in a cohort sampled during active COVID-19.

This clone is classed as medium-sized. This chain uses TRBV5-5 with TRBJ1-2, with TRBD1 identical over 7 bases. Trimming removed 2 bases from V and 7 bases from J; junction bases left unmatched: 8. This CDR3 has 14 amino acids. Germline V lookup: CDR1 SGHKS, CDR2 YYEKEE (reference sequence). This CDR3 is CASSLTGTESGYTF. As DNA, the CDR3 is TGTGCCAGCAGCTTAACCGGGACAGAGAGTGGCTACACCTTC.

This chain uses TRBV6-5 with TRBJ2-7; 7 bases are shared with TRBD2. Germline CDR1 is MNHEY and CDR2 is SVGAGI. The V and J ends lost 3 bases and 0 bases, in that order; junction bases with no gene match: 5. CDR3 length: 15 amino acids. The CDR3 reads CASSYDGGSSYEQYF. The CDR3 DNA follows: TGTGCCAGCAGTTATGACGGGGGGAGCTCCTACGAGCAGTACTTC.

This chain uses TRBV7-6 with TRBJ2-2; D might be TRBD1 (6 bases). CDR3 length equals 16 residues. CDR1 and CDR2 from the germline V gene are SGHVS and FNYEAQ. V was clipped by 5 bases and J by 5 bases, with 18 bases between them. CDR3 DNA: TGTGCCAGCAGCCGATCCCACAGGGCCTTGACCGGGGAGCTGTTTTTT. This gives the protein CASSRSHRALTGELFF.

The V call is TRBV24-1, the J call TRBJ2-5, with 9 bases that match TRBD1. The junction had 11 bases not matched to a gene; V was cut back by 6 bases and J by 1 base. The CDR3 loop spans 17 amino acids. Germline assignment: CDR1 KGHDR and CDR2 SFDVKD. The CDR3 loop reads CATSSSRTGDLQETQYF. CDR3 nucleotides: TGTGCCACCAGTTCGTCAAGGACAGGGGACCTCCAAGAGACCCAGTACTTC.

A single count supports this clone. The rearrangement uses TRBV28 and TRBJ1-1, with D unresolved. Germline V gives CDR1 MDHEN, CDR2 SYDVKM. The CDR3 has 13 residues. V was clipped by 3 bases and J by 10 bases, with 15 bases between them. The CDR3 protein is CASSLSVERRAFF. The CDR3 DNA reads TGTGCCAGCAGTTTGAGTGTGGAGCGGCGAGCTTTCTTT.

CDR3 residues: CASSTPNTGNYGYTF. The CDR3 bases are TGTGCCAGCAGTACACCTAATACAGGCAACTATGGCTACACCTTC. The V and J genes are TRBV6-6 and TRBJ1-2; a weak D match, TRBD1 (5 bases). The CDR3 consists of 15 residues. Germline-derived CDR1 and CDR2 are MNHNY and SVGAGI (reference sequence). Trimming removed 5 bases at V and 2 bases at J, with 15 bases between.

The chain recombines TRBV28 with TRBJ1-2; no clear D. Trimming removed 11 bases from V and 8 bases from J, with 15 bases in between. The CDR3 covers 11 residues. Looked up from germline, CDR1 is MDHEN and CDR2 is SYDVKM. The CDR3 DNA reads TGTGCCGGACGCTCGGGAGGCGGCTACACCTTC. The encoded protein is CAGRSGGGYTF.

This sequence joins TRBV18 and TRBJ2-7, with 8 bases that match TRBD1. This CDR3 spans 16 amino acids. Germline V lookup: CDR1 KGHSH, CDR2 LQKENI. V dropped 3 bases and J dropped 4; count of bases not matched to a gene: 11. The CDR3 DNA is TGTGCCAGCTCACCTGGCGGGGACAGGCTACTATACGAGCAGTACTTC. It translates to CASSPGGDRLLYEQYF.

V is TRBV27 and J is TRBJ2-7; 10 nucleotides align to TRBD1. V lost 4 bases and J lost 4; bases outside the gene matches: 7. This CDR3 is 15 amino acids long. The germline CDR1 and CDR2 sequences are MNHEY and SMNVEV (reference sequence). The chain's CDR3 is CASSSLTGGKYEQYF. CDR3 sequence (DNA): TGTGCCAGCAGTTCATTGACAGGGGGCAAATACGAGCAGTACTTC.

The chain combines TRBV5-5 with TRBJ1-2; D gene ambiguous. Germline assignment: CDR1 SGHKS and CDR2 YYEKEE (reference sequence). V was shortened by 2 bases and J by 1 base, with 12 bases between the two germline ends. The CDR3 has 15 residues. For the CDR3, the DNA is TGTGCCAGCAGCTTTAAATCCTCTTTTAACTATGGCTACACCTTC. This sequence encodes CASSFKSSFNYGYTF.

The J gene is TRBJ2-6, the V gene TRBV10-3; TRBD1 matches 7 bases. Germline CDR1 ENHRY, CDR2 SYGVKD. V lost 5 bases and J lost 2; bases outside the gene matches: 6. The CDR3 is made up of 16 amino acids. The CDR3 region is CAISQDRSPGANVLTF. For the CDR3, the DNA is TGTGCCATCAGTCAGGACAGGAGCCCTGGGGCCAACGTCCTGACTTTC.

For the CDR3, the DNA is TGTGCCAGCAGCGTAGTCCCGGAGACAGGGGGAGATGGCTACACCTTC. Translating gives CASSVVPETGGDGYTF. The chain recombines TRBV9 with TRBJ1-2; 9 bases are a match to TRBD1. J was trimmed by 6 bases and V by 0 bases; bases with no gene match: 9. The CDR3 totals 16 residues. Per germline, CDR1 SGDLS and CDR2 YYNGEE. Full variable domain (remainder filled in from reference TRBV9 and TRBJ1-2): DSGVTQTPKHLITATGQRVTLRCSPRSGDLSVYWYQQSLDQGLQFLIQYYNGEERAKGNILERFSAQQFPDLHSELNLSSLELGDSALYFCASSVVPETGGDGYTFGSGTRLTVV.

J is TRBJ2-1 and V is TRBV19, with TRBD1 as a possible D gene (6 bases). The germline V gene encodes CDR1 LNHDA and CDR2 SQIVND (reference sequence). V lost 3 bases, J lost 4 bases, and 13 bases lay in between. CDR3 length: 15 amino acids. The CDR3 reads CASSMSTGLYNEQFF. CDR3 sequence (DNA): TGTGCCAGTAGTATGTCTACAGGGCTGTACAATGAGCAGTTCTTC.

This clone appeared a few times. The chain links TRBV4-1 to TRBJ1-2; D possibly corresponds to TRBD1 (6 bases). V was pared by 4 bases and J by 8 bases, with 20 bases between. The germline V gene has CDR1 MGHRA and CDR2 YSYEKL. The CDR3 spans 15 residues. This CDR3 is CASSPRGSQGWGYTF. CDR3 bases: TGCGCCAGCAGCCCCAGGGGAAGCCAAGGTTGGGGCTACACCTTC.

The V call is TRBV4-3, the J call TRBJ1-2; a possible D gene is TRBD1 (5 bases). The V end lost 0 bases, the J end lost 6 bases, and 14 bases lay between the germline ends. Germline assignment: CDR1 LGHNA and CDR2 YSLEER. The CDR3 consists of 15 residues. The CDR3 DNA reads as TGCGCCAGCAGCCAAGACAGGGTAACATCCGATGGCTACACCTTC. The encoded protein is CASSQDRVTSDGYTF.

The genes are TRBV27 and TRBJ2-7, with D perhaps TRBD1 (6 bases). With 5 bases removed from V and 2 bases from J, the gap between germline ends came to 22 bases. This CDR3 has 17 residues. The germline V gene has CDR1 MNHEY and CDR2 SMNVEV (reference sequence). The CDR3 nucleotides are TGTGCCAGCAGTCCCCCTACTTTGACAGGCTTGACCTACGAGCAGTACTTC. Encoded protein: CASSPPTLTGLTYEQYF.

The rearrangement uses TRBV18 and TRBJ1-3, with unresolved D. Germline CDR1 KGHSH, CDR2 LQKENI. V lost 5 bases and J 0 bases, leaving 14 bases between the germline ends. This CDR3 is built from 16 residues. DNA of the CDR3: TGTGCCAGCTCAGAGTCACAGCCAACCTCTGGAAACACCATATATTTT. Its protein product is CASSESQPTSGNTIYF.

This clone was counted between two and nine times. V is TRBV6-2 or TRBV6-3 and J is TRBJ1-6; 8 bases map to TRBD1. The germline gives CDR1 MNHEY, CDR2 SVGEGT. V trimming: 7 bases; J trimming: 8 bases; junction bases outside the gene matches: 10. There are 15 residues in the CDR3. CDR3 sequence: CASNPDRAGDSPLHF. The CDR3 DNA sequence: TGTGCCAGCAACCCGGACAGGGCCGGCGATTCACCCCTCCACTTT.

In its sample, this clone ranks as medium-sized. The chain couples TRBV25-1 to TRBJ1-3; possibly TRBD1 for D (5 bases). Trimming removed 4 bases at V and 2 bases at J, with 12 bases between. The CDR3 has 15 residues. In germline, CDR1 is MGHDK, CDR2 SYGVNS. CDR3 sequence reads: CASSGWAGTGNTIYF. The DNA for the CDR3 is TGTGCCAGCAGTGGTTGGGCAGGGACTGGAAACACCATATATTTT.

J is TRBJ2-4 and V is TRBV21-1; TRBD2, as called in the table, went unchecked against the DNA. TRBV21-1 is flagged as a pseudogene. This CDR3 spans 19 amino acids. The CDR3: CASSLLRSSGSLTKNIQYF. CDR3 DNA sequence: TGTGCCAGCAGCCTCCTTCGCAGTAGCGGGAGCCTAACCAAAAACATTCAGTACTTC.

This sequence joins TRBV9 and TRBJ1-1, with D unresolved. CDR1 and CDR2 from the germline V gene are SGDLS and YYNGEE. The CDR3 runs 13 residues. V lost 7 bases, J lost 1 base, and 11 bases lay in between. In nucleotides, the CDR3 is TGTGCCAGCGGCAGGTCGCAGAACACTGAAGCTTTCTTT. Its translation is CASGRSQNTEAFF.

This sequence joins TRBV7-2 and TRBJ2-5; 8 bases align to TRBD1. Germline-derived CDR1 and CDR2 are SGHTA and FQGNSA. V dropped 3 bases and J dropped 2; count of bases not matched to a gene: 2. The CDR3 length is 14 residues. For the CDR3, the DNA is TGTGCCAGCAGCTTCCAGGGGGCACAAGAGACCCAGTACTTC. Protein sequence: CASSFQGAQETQYF.

The chain couples TRBV24-1 to TRBJ1-2, with 8 bases that match TRBD1. Per germline, CDR1 KGHDR and CDR2 SFDVKD. V was clipped by 4 bases and J by 8 bases; unmatched bases: 11. The CDR3 has 15 amino acids. The CDR3 nucleotides are TGTGCCACCAGTGACTCCGCGACAGGGGTTGTGGGCTACACCTTC. Translating it yields CATSDSATGVVGYTF.

The chain recombines TRBV27 with TRBJ1-1; D not resolved. The CDR3 length is 14 residues. V was shortened by 2 bases and J by 3 bases, with 10 bases between the two germline ends. Germline V gives CDR1 MNHEY, CDR2 SMNVEV (reference sequence). The CDR3 loop reads CASSLNGGYTEAFF. The CDR3 DNA follows: TGTGCCAGCAGTTTAAATGGCGGTTACACTGAAGCTTTCTTT.